The rows below give T cell receptor beta chains drawn from one sample of a study of blood T cell repertoires in COVID-19. The data were produced by immunoSEQ multiplex PCR, yet TCRdb's version contains in-frame clones alone and is incomplete. The repertoire includes about 190,000 clones, 80% to 85% of them detected once, and 3% to 3.5% sits in the top ten. Material: PBMCs or T cells enriched from blood (not recorded which). Every receptor here comes from a woman under 40 who had been exposed to COVID-19. CDR3s include the opening cysteine and the closing phenylalanine or tryptophan. A D gene is named only where the DNA matches it firmly. Some rows have no size entry. The others give once, few or many, or a class for an expanded clone.

V,J,D,size,CDR3,DNA
TRBV12-3/TRBV12-4,TRBJ2-5,NA,NA,CASSPKETQYF,TGTGCCAGCAGTCCAAAAGAGACCCAGTACTTC
TRBV12-2,TRBJ2-3,NA,once,CASRLDRLAGGGTDTQYF,TGTGCAAGTCGCTTAGACCGACTAGCGGGGGGTGGCACAGATACGCAGTATTTT
TRBV7-8,TRBJ1-6,NA,NA,CASSLAPQGDNSPLHF,TGTGCCAGCAGCTTAGCACCCCAGGGTGACAATTCACCCCTCCACTTT
TRBV18,TRBJ1-1,NA,few,CASSPLGTDTEAFF,TGTGCCAGCTCACCACTAGGGACTGACACTGAAGCTTTCTTT
TRBV6-5,TRBJ2-7,TRBD1,NA,CASIKTRTGSYEQYF,TGTGCCAGCATCAAGACCCGGACAGGGTCCTACGAGCAGTACTTC
TRBV4-3,TRBJ1-4,NA,NA,CASSQELARGAEKLFF,TGCGCCAGCAGCCAAGAACTAGCACGGGGCGCGGAAAAACTGTTTTTT
TRBV3-1/TRBV3-2,TRBJ1-5,NA,NA,CASSQDRNSNQPQHF,TGTGCCAGCAGCCAAGACAGGAATAGCAATCAGCCCCAGCATTTT
TRBV19,TRBJ1-1,NA,NA,CASSSIVGHEYEAFF,TGTGCCAGTAGTTCGATTGTGGGACACGAATATGAAGCTTTCTTT
TRBV27,TRBJ2-5,TRBD1,NA,CAAGTRQGSAETQYF,TGTGCCGCAGGGACCAGACAGGGATCAGCAGAGACCCAGTACTTC
TRBV18,TRBJ1-5,NA,few,CASSPPVGALEHQPQHF,TGTGCCAGCTCACCCCCGGTAGGCGCCCTAGAACATCAGCCCCAGCATTTT
TRBV21-1,TRBJ2-1,NA,NA,CASSKARQPVSYNEQFF,TGTGCCAGCAGCAAAGCCAGACAGCCGGTTTCCTACAATGAGCAGTTCTTC
TRBV7-9,TRBJ1-2,TRBD1,NA,CASPGQGANGYTF,TGTGCCAGCCCTGGACAGGGGGCAAATGGCTACACCTTC
TRBV7-9,TRBJ1-2,NA,NA,CASSLAGLAGFYGYTF,TGTGCCAGCAGCTTAGCCGGGTTGGCAGGGTTCTATGGCTACACCTTC
TRBV19,TRBJ1-6,TRBD1,NA,CASSLTGVNSPLHF,TGTGCCAGTAGTCTGACAGGGGTGAATTCACCCCTCCACTTT
TRBV4-1,TRBJ1-6,NA,NA,CASSQSPTGTPNSPLHF,TGCGCCAGCAGCCAATCACCCACAGGGACCCCTAATTCACCCCTCCACTTT
TRBV19,TRBJ1-4,NA,NA,CASSSPGRGKEKLFF,TGTGCCAGTAGTTCCCCGGGCAGGGGAAAAGAAAAACTGTTTTTT
TRBV19,TRBJ2-2,TRBD2,NA,CASSILAGSFPGTGELFF,TGTGCCAGTAGTATACTAGCGGGGTCTTTCCCGGGAACCGGGGAGCTGTTTTTT
TRBV6-5,TRBJ1-1,NA,NA,CASSYPGVRKAFF,TGTGCCAGCAGTTACCCAGGGGTTCGGAAAGCTTTCTTT
TRBV7-8,TRBJ1-1,TRBD1,NA,CASSSLIPRQTTGVRSSTEAFF,TGTGCCAGCAGCTCCTTAATCCCGCGTCAAACGACAGGGGTCCGCTCGAGTACTGAAGCTTTCTTT
TRBV7-9,TRBJ2-1,TRBD1,few,CASSFGQGDGDEQFF,TGTGCCAGCAGCTTCGGACAGGGGGACGGGGATGAGCAGTTCTTC
TRBV11-3,TRBJ2-1,NA,NA,CASSLDLKDYNEQFF,TGTGCCAGCAGCTTAGATCTAAAAGACTACAATGAGCAGTTCTTC
TRBV4-3,TRBJ2-7,NA,NA,CASSQDGPSEQYF,TGCGCCAGCAGCCAAGATGGGCCCTCCGAGCAGTACTTC
TRBV19,TRBJ2-4,NA,NA,CASSIVGGRANIQYF,TGTGCCAGTAGTATAGTGGGAGGCAGGGCAAACATTCAGTACTTC
TRBV20-1,TRBJ1-2,NA,NA,CSAPAAVYTF,TGCAGTGCTCCAGCCGCGGTCTACACCTTC
TRBV4-3,TRBJ1-3,NA,NA,CASSQDYLPGLGNTIYF,TGCGCCAGCAGCCAAGATTATCTACCAGGGCTTGGAAACACCATATATTTT
TRBV5-1,TRBJ2-5,NA,once,CASSPLGGLGETQYF,TGCGCCAGCAGCCCCCTCGGAGGGCTCGGAGAGACCCAGTACTTC
TRBV6-2/TRBV6-3,TRBJ1-5,NA,NA,CASSPPQPRQPQHF,TGTGCCAGCAGCCCCCCTCAGCCGAGGCAGCCCCAGCATTTT
TRBV5-4,TRBJ2-7,NA,few,CASSRGQYEQYF,TGTGCCAGCAGCCGCGGACAGTACGAGCAGTACTTC
TRBV5-1,TRBJ2-5,TRBD2,NA,CASSLRGGWETQYF,TGCGCCAGCAGCTTGCGGGGGGGCTGGGAGACCCAGTACTTC
TRBV11-2,TRBJ1-2,TRBD1,few,CASSPGDREGGYTF,TGTGCCAGCAGCCCGGGGGACAGAGAAGGTGGCTACACCTTC
TRBV25-1,TRBJ2-1,NA,few,CASSDLSSSYNEQFF,TGTGCCAGCAGTGACCTTAGTAGCTCCTACAATGAGCAGTTCTTC
TRBV18,TRBJ2-3,TRBD1,NA,CASSPGQTHTDTQYF,TGTGCCAGCTCACCGGGACAGACCCACACAGATACGCAGTATTTT
TRBV18,TRBJ1-5,TRBD1,NA,CASSPATGGNQPQHF,TGTGCCAGCTCCCCCGCGACAGGGGGCAATCAGCCCCAGCATTTT
TRBV5-1,TRBJ1-2,TRBD1,NA,CASSGGTGANYGYTF,TGCGCCAGCAGCGGAGGGACAGGAGCTAACTATGGCTACACCTTC
TRBV18,TRBJ1-2,NA,NA,CASSPKDSVTNYGYTF,TGTGCCAGCTCACCAAAAGACAGCGTTACTAACTATGGCTACACCTTC
TRBV19,TRBJ1-6,TRBD1,NA,CASSASGGGSPLHF,TGTGCCAGTAGTGCCTCAGGGGGCGGCTCACCCCTCCACTTT
TRBV29-1,TRBJ2-5,TRBD2,NA,CSVDWLAVFVQETQYF,TGCAGCGTTGATTGGCTAGCGGTATTCGTCCAAGAGACCCAGTACTTC
TRBV5-5,TRBJ1-1,NA,few,CASSLVGRSTEAFF,TGTGCCAGCAGCTTGGTAGGGAGGAGCACTGAAGCTTTCTTT
TRBV7-7,TRBJ2-5,TRBD1,NA,CASSGFGTGGAETQYF,TGTGCTAGCTCAGGGTTCGGGACAGGGGGCGCGGAGACCCAGTACTTC
TRBV9,TRBJ2-2,NA,NA,CASRSRTNTGELFF,TGTGCCAGCAGGTCCAGAACGAACACCGGGGAGCTGTTTTTT
TRBV9,TRBJ2-1,NA,once,CASSVGLEDEQFF,TGTGCCAGCAGCGTAGGCCTAGAGGATGAGCAGTTCTTC
TRBV25-1,TRBJ1-1,NA,NA,CASSDFGAEAFF,TGTGCCAGCAGTGATTTTGGAGCTGAAGCTTTCTTT
TRBV5-4,TRBJ2-1,NA,NA,CASSSDSYNEQFF,TGTGCCAGCAGCTCGGACAGTTACAATGAGCAGTTCTTC
TRBV9,TRBJ2-2,TRBD2,medium-sized,CASRGTSGGSNTGELFF,TGTGCCAGCAGGGGGACTAGCGGGGGCTCGAACACCGGGGAGCTGTTTTTT
TRBV15,TRBJ2-7,NA,NA,CATSRDSPYEQYF,TGTGCCACCAGCAGAGACTCCCCCTACGAGCAGTACTTC
TRBV6-5,TRBJ1-5,NA,NA,CASSYSILGGQPQHF,TGTGCCAGCAGTTACTCGATCCTGGGAGGTCAGCCCCAGCATTTT
TRBV9,TRBJ2-7,NA,NA,CASSVGARLLDPGEQYF,TGTGCCAGCAGCGTAGGGGCCAGGCTCCTTGACCCGGGGGAGCAGTACTTC
TRBV2,TRBJ2-1,TRBD1,few,CASRTGGASNEQFF,TGTGCCAGCAGGACAGGGGGTGCGAGTAATGAGCAGTTCTTC
TRBV15,TRBJ1-5,NA,NA,CATSKSNQPQHF,TGTGCCACCAGCAAATCTAATCAGCCCCAGCATTTT
TRBV7-9,TRBJ2-5,TRBD1,NA,CASSLSIVLSGGETQYF,TGTGCCAGCAGCTTATCAATTGTTTTATCAGGGGGTGAGACCCAGTACTTC